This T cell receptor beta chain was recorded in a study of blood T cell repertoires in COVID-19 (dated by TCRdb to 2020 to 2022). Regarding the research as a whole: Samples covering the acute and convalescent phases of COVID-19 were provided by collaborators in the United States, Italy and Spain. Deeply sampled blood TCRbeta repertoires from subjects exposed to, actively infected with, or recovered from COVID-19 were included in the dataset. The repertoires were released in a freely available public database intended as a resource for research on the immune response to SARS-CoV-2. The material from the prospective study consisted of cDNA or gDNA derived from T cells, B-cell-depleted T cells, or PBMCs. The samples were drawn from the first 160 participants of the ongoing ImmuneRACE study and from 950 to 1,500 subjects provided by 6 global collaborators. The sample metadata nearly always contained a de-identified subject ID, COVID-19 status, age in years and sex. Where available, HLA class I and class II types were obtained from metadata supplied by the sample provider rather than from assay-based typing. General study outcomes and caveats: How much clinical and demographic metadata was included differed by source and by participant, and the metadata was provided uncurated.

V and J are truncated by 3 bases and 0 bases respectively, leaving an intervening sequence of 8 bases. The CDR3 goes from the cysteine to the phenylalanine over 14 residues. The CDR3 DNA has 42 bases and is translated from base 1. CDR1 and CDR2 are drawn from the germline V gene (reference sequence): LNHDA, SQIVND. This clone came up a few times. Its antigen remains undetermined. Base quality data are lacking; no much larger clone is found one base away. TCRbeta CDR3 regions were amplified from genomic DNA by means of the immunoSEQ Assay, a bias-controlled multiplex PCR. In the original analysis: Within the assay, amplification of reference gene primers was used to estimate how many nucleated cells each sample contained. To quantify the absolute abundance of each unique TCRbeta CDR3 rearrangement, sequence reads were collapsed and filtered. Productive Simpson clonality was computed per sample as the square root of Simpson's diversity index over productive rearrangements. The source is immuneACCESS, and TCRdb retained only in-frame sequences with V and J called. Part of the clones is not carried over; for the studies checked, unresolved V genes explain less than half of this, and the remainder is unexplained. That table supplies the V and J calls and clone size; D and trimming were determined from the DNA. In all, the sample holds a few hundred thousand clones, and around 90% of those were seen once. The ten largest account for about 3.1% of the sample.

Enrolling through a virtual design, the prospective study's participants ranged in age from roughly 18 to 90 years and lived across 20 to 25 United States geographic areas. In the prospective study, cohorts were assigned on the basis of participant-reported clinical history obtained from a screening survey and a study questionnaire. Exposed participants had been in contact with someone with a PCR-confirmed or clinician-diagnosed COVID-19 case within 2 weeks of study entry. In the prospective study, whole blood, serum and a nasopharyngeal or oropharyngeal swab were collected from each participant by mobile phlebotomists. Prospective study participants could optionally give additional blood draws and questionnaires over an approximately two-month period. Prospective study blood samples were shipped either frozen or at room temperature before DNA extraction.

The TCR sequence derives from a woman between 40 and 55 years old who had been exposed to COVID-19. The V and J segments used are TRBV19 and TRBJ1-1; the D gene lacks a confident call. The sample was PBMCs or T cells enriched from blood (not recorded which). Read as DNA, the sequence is TGTGCCAGTAGTATTCCCAGAATGAACACTGAAGCTTTCTTT. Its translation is CASSIPRMNTEAFF.